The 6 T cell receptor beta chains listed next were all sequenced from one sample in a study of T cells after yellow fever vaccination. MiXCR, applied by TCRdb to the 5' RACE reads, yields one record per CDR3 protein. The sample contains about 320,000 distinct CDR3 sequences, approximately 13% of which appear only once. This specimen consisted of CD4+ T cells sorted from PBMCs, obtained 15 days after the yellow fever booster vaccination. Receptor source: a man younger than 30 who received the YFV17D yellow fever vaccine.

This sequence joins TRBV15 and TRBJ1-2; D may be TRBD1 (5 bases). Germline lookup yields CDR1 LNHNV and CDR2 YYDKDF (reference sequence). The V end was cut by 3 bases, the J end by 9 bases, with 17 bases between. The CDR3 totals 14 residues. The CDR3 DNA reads TGTGCCACCAGCAGGTCAGATAGCGAGGGGAGCTACACCTTC. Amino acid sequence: CATSRSDSEGSYTF. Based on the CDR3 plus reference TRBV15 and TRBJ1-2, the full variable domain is DAMVIQNPRYQVTQFGKPVTLSCSQTLNHNVMYWYQQKSSQAPKLLFHYYDKDFNNEADTPDNFQSRRPNTSFCFLDIRSPGLGDTAMYLCATSRSDSEGSYTFGSGTRLTVV.

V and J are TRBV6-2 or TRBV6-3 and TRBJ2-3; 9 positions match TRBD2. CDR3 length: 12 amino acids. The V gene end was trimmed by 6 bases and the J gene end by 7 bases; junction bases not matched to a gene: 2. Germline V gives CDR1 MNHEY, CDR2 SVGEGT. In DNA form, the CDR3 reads TGTGCCAGCAGGACTAGCGGATATACGCAGTATTTT. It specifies CASRTSGYTQYF.

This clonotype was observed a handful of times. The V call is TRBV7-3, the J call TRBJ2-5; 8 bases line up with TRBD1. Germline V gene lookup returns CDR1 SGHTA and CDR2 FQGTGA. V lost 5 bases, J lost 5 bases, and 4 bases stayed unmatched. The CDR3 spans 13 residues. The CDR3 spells CASSTGQGETQYF. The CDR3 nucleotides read TGTGCCAGCAGCACCGGACAGGGTGAGACCCAGTACTTC. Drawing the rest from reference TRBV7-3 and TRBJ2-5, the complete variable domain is GAGVSQTPSNKVTEKGKYVELRCDPISGHTALYWYRQSLGQGPEFLIYFQGTGAADDSGLPNDRFFAVRPEGSVSTLKIQRTERGDSAVYLCASSTGQGETQYFGPGTRLLVL.

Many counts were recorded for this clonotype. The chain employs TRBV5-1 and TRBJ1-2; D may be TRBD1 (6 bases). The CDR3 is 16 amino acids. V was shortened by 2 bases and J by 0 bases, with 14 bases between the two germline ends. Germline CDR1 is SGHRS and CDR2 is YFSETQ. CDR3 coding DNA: TGCGCCAGCAGCTTCGACAGGCCCCTTGCTAACTATGGCTACACCTTC. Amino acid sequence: CASSFDRPLANYGYTF.

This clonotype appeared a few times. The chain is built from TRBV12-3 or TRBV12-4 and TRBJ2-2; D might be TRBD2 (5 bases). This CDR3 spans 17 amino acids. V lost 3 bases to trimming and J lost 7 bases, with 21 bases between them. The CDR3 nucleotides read TGTGCCAGCAGTTTGGAAGTGCTAGCCCGAGAAAGCGGGGAGCTGTTTTTT. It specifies CASSLEVLARESGELFF.

CDR3: CASSLDMGDRQPQHF. The CDR3 DNA sequence: TGTGCCAGCAGTTTGGATATGGGGGATCGCCAGCCCCAGCATTTT. The chain joins TRBV12-3 or TRBV12-4 to TRBJ1-5; D is perhaps TRBD1 (5 bases). V lost 3 bases and J 7 bases, leaving 16 bases between the germline ends. The CDR3 has 15 amino acids.